The present TCR beta chain was sequenced within a study of identical twins. The CDR3 has 20 residues. V was pared by 3 bases and J by 0 bases, with 19 bases of the junction left unmatched. Germline CDR1 is MDHEN and CDR2 is SYDVKM. Each CDR3 protein is one row after TCRdb ran MiXCR on the 5' RACE reads. Here the sample spans around 340,000 distinct CDR3 sequences, 10% to 15% being singletons. In addition, the sample was reused for a study of yellow fever vaccine responses in identical twins. That source adds: Convergence reportedly seemed to mark part of the twins' vaccine T cell response, with personalization marking the rest.

The sample taken for sequencing was CD8+ T cells sorted from blood. The sequence came from a woman aged 18-35 years in good health. The chain uses TRBV28 and TRBJ2-5; 7 bases align to TRBD2. CDR3 region: CASSFPSIREDLSYQETQYF. CDR3 coding DNA: TGTGCCAGCAGTTTCCCTTCCATCCGGGAGGACCTTTCGTACCAAGAGACCCAGTACTTC.